The 18 T cell receptor beta chains reported below all come from one sample, sequenced in a study of OX40 agonist ivuxolimab in advanced cancers. Clones were read by immunoSEQ multiplex PCR, and TCRdb kept only the in-frame ones, dropping some. Of about 75,000 clones in the sample, about 85% are singletons; the top ten hold approximately 1.3%. Sequenced here: CD4+ or CD8+ T cells sorted from blood, sampled in a trial of the OX40 agonist ivuxolimab. Every receptor here comes from an adult with an advanced solid tumor such as melanoma, head and neck, liver or kidney cancer.

CDR3 sequence (DNA): TGTGCCAGTAGTACTAGCGGGAGGGCCCACAATGAGCAGTTCTTC. As protein: CASSTSGRAHNEQFF. V and J are TRBV19 and TRBJ2-1; 12 bases align to TRBD2. The CDR3 extends over 15 amino acids. Germline CDR1 and CDR2: LNHDA and SQIVND (reference sequence). Trimming at V came to 4 bases and at J to 5 bases, leaving 3 bases not matched to a gene.

The chain uses TRBV5-4 and TRBJ1-2; D unresolved. Germline V gene data show CDR1 as SGHNT and CDR2 as YYREEE (reference sequence). There are 15 residues in the CDR3. V was cut by 0 bases and J by 5 bases, with 14 bases left in between. CDR3 loop: CASSLDNRGGYGYTF. CDR3 DNA: TGTGCCAGCAGCTTGGACAACCGCGGCGGGTATGGCTACACCTTC. The variable domain in full, with the rest retrieved from reference TRBV5-4 and TRBJ1-2, is ETGVTQSPTHLIKTRGQQVTLRCSSQSGHNTVSWYQQALGQGPQFIFQYYREEENGRGNFPPRFSGLQFPNYSSELNVNALELDDSALYLCASSLDNRGGYGYTFGSGTRLTVV.

The chain has TRBV6-5 and TRBJ2-3; D unclear. CDR1 is MNHEY, CDR2 SVGAGI, per germline. V was cut by 3 bases and J by 8 bases, with 12 bases left in between. The CDR3 sequence is 13 residues long. CDR3 sequence reads: CASSYSLAGTQYF. As DNA, the CDR3 is TGTGCCAGCAGTTATTCCCTGGCTGGTACGCAGTATTTT.

The gene calls are TRBV18 and TRBJ1-2; D gene unclear. CDR3 length: 14 residues. The germline V gene encodes CDR1 KGHSH and CDR2 LQKENI. Trimming pared 6 bases from V and 6 bases from J, leaving 17 bases between. CDR3 in amino acids: CASSPTAVGHGYTF. In nucleotides, the CDR3 is TGTGCCAGCTCTCCTACAGCCGTAGGCCATGGCTACACCTTC.

The CDR3 sequence: CASSKAAGGDTGELFF. DNA of the CDR3: TGTGCCAGTAGTAAGGCGGCAGGGGGAGACACCGGGGAGCTGTTTTTT. The chain carries TRBV19 and TRBJ2-2; 7 bases are shared with TRBD1. The junction had 8 bases not matched to a gene; V was cut back by 4 bases and J by 3 bases. Germline CDR1 is LNHDA and CDR2 is SQIVND (reference sequence). The CDR3 length is 16 residues. The complete variable domain, with remaining parts taken from reference TRBV19 and TRBJ2-2, reads DGGITQSPKYLFRKEGQNVTLSCEQNLNHDAMYWYRQDPGQGLRLIYYSQIVNDFQKGDIAEGYSVSREKKESFPLTVTSAQKNPTAFYLCASSKAAGGDTGELFFGEGSRLTVL.

The chain uses TRBV11-2 and TRBJ1-2, with 9 nucleotides matching TRBD1. The CDR3 sequence is 13 residues long. Trimming took 6 bases from V and 4 from J; bases not matched to a gene: 3. The germline V gene encodes CDR1 SGHAT and CDR2 FQNNGV. DNA for the CDR3: TGTGCCAGCAGGGCGGGACAGGGCTATGGCTACACCTTC. Amino acid sequence: CASRAGQGYGYTF.

The V and J genes are TRBV4-2 and TRBJ2-5; 8 nucleotides match TRBD2. This CDR3 is built from 17 residues. Per germline, CDR1 LGHNA and CDR2 YNFKEQ. V lost 2 bases to trimming and J lost 5 bases; unmatched junction nucleotides: 13. The CDR3, as DNA: TGTGCCAGCAGCCAAAGGTCATCGGGAGGGCCGGAGGAGACCCAGTACTTC. It translates to CASSQRSSGGPEETQYF.

V is TRBV5-4 and J is TRBJ1-1; no definite D call. This CDR3 has 13 amino acids. Germline CDR1 reads SGHNT; CDR2 reads YYREEE (reference sequence). Trimming took 10 bases from V and 3 from J, leaving 16 bases between them. DNA of the CDR3: TGTGCCTGGCGGAGAGGGATCGACACTGAAGCTTTCTTT. Protein sequence: CAWRRGIDTEAFF.

The genes are TRBV6-1 and TRBJ2-4, with D tentatively TRBD2 (5 bases). V lost 10 bases to trimming and J lost 0 bases, with 13 bases between them. CDR1 is MNHNS, CDR2 SASEGT, per germline. This CDR3 has 14 amino acids. The CDR3 nucleotides read TGTGCCATCGGGGTCGCCCGAGCCAAAAACATTCAGTACTTC. Translated, it gives CAIGVARAKNIQYF.

The rearrangement joins TRBV15 to TRBJ2-7; D remains unclear. In germline, CDR1 is LNHNV, CDR2 YYDKDF (reference sequence). The CDR3 length is 15 residues. The ends were cut back, 0 bases at V and 3 bases at J, with 12 bases in the middle. CDR3 sequence reads: CATSRDMGGYYEQYF. The CDR3 DNA reads as TGTGCCACCAGCAGAGATATGGGTGGGTACTACGAGCAGTACTTC.

V usage is TRBV7-2 and J usage is TRBJ2-2, with D uncertain. The CDR3 covers 14 residues. The germline gives CDR1 SGHTA, CDR2 FQGNSA. Between the trimmed V and J ends, which lost 1 base and 2 bases, there was a span of 5 bases. The CDR3 spells CASSLVQNTGELFF. CDR3 nucleotide sequence: TGTGCCAGCAGCTTAGTCCAAAACACCGGGGAGCTGTTTTTT.

J is TRBJ2-1 and V is TRBV6-6; D is perhaps TRBD1 (6 bases). The germline V and J ends were trimmed by 2 bases and 7 bases, with 18 bases remaining between them. The V gene's germline CDR1 is MNHNY and CDR2 SVGAGI (reference sequence). CDR3 size: 16 residues. The chain's CDR3 is CASSYPLRDNKNEQFF. In DNA form, the CDR3 reads TGTGCCAGCAGTTACCCTTTAAGGGACAATAAAAATGAGCAGTTCTTC.

V usage is TRBV5-1 and J usage is TRBJ1-2; no clear D. V was clipped by 6 bases and J by 4 bases, with 19 bases between them. CDR3 size: 15 residues. Germline V gene sequence: CDR1 SGHRS, CDR2 YFSETQ. The CDR3 DNA reads as TGCGCCAGCAAGGACTCGGCTGGAAGCATCTATGGCTACACCTTC. Translation gives CASKDSAGSIYGYTF.

The J gene is TRBJ1-2, the V gene TRBV9; D unclear. With 3 bases removed from V and 7 bases from J, the gap between germline ends came to 7 bases. The CDR3 contains 11 residues. Germline-derived CDR1 and CDR2 are SGDLS and YYNGEE. CDR3 nucleotides: TGTGCCAGCAGCGATCCAGGTGGCTACACCTTC. Translating it yields CASSDPGGYTF.

A single count supports this clone. The rearrangement uses TRBV21-1 and TRBJ2-1; TRBD1 is the table's D call and was not checked against the DNA. TRBV21-1 is termed a pseudogene. This CDR3 is built from 17 residues. The CDR3 region is CASSIEKGQGSYNEQFF. Here the CDR3 DNA reads TGTGCCAGCAGCATAGAAAAAGGACAGGGATCCTACAATGAGCAGTTCTTC.

This chain connects TRBV28 to TRBJ2-7; D may be TRBD1 (6 bases). Trimming stripped 3 bases from V and 1 base from J, with 16 bases between. This CDR3 is built from 16 residues. Germline V CDR1 and CDR2: MDHEN, SYDVKM. CDR3 region: CASSLGPFRGSYEQYF. The CDR3 coding sequence is TGTGCCAGCAGTTTGGGTCCGTTCAGGGGATCCTACGAGCAGTACTTC.

V usage is TRBV9 and J usage is TRBJ2-7; D is perhaps TRBD1 (6 bases). Germline CDR1 and CDR2: SGDLS and YYNGEE. This CDR3 has 14 amino acids. Trimming cost V 0 bases and J 7 bases, with 14 bases left between them. The CDR3 DNA reads TGTGCCAGCAGCGTAGATGGCAGGGGACGGGAGCAGTACTTC. Translated: CASSVDGRGREQYF.

This chain uses TRBV6-5 with TRBJ2-1; TRBD2 agrees at 15 bases. Looked up from germline, CDR1 is MNHEY and CDR2 is SVGAGI. This CDR3 region has 14 residues. The junction had 5 bases not matched to a gene; V was cut back by 6 bases and J by 11 bases. Written as DNA, the CDR3 is TGTGCCAGCAGAGGGGGGACTAGCGGGAGGAAGCAGTTCTTC. Encoded protein: CASRGGTSGRKQFF.